This T cell receptor (beta chain) was observed in a study of response to subunit inactivated influenza vaccine. The sample holds a few counts of this clonotype. V was clipped by 3 bases and J by 5 bases; unmatched bases: 16. The length of the CDR3 is 17 residues. Per the germline V gene, CDR1 is SGHDT and CDR2 is YYEEEE. A single record per CDR3 protein comes from TCRdb applying MiXCR to the RT-PCR reads. This table has roughly 290,000 distinct CDR3 sequences, just over 20% appearing once. The chain employs TRBV5-6 and TRBJ1-1, with 7 positions matching TRBD1. The TCR comes from a man aged 50 to 69 who received an inactivated influenza vaccine. The sequenced sample was PBMCs from blood, obtained around 22 months after vaccination. In DNA form, the CDR3 reads TGTGCCAGCAGCTCCAAATCGCTGGGACAGTTCGGTACTGAAGCTTTCTTT. Encoded protein: CASSSKSLGQFGTEAFF.